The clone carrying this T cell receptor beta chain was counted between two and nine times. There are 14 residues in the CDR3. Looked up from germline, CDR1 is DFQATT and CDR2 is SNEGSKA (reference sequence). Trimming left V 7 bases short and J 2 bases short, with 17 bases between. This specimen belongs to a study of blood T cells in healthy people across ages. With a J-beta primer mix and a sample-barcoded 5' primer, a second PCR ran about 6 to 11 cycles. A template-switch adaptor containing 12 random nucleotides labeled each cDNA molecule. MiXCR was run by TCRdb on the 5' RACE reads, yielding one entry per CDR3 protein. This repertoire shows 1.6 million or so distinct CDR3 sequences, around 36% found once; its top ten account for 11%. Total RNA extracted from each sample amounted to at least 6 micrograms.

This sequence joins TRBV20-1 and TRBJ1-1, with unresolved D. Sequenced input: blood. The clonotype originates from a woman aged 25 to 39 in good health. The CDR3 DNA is TGCAGTGTTGACCTCGAGAAAGGAAACACTGAAGCTTTCTTT. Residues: CSVDLEKGNTEAFF.